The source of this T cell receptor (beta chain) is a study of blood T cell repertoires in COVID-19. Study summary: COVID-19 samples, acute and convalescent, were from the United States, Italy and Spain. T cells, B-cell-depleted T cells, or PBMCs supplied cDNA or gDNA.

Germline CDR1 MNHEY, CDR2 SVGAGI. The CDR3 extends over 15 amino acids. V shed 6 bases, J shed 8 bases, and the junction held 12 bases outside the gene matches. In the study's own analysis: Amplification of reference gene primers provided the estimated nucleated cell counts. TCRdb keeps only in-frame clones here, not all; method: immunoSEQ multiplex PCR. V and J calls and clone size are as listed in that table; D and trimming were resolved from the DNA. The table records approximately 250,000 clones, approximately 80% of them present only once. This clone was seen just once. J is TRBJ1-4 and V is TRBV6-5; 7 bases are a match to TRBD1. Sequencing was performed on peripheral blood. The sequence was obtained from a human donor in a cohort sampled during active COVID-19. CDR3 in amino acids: CASSQGQGVGEKLFF. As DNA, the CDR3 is TGTGCCAGCAGCCAGGGGCAGGGGGTGGGGGAAAAACTGTTTTTT.